The clone carrying this TCR beta chain occurred a few times. The target antigen is unknown. Every one of the donors was a healthy Caucasian. Using its own MiXCR run on the 5' RACE reads, TCRdb lists one record per CDR3 protein. The sample contains 310,000 or so distinct CDR3 sequences, more than 8% of which appear only once. This sample was included in a study of identical twins. Study-level points and caveats: Beta out-of-frame sequences displayed a weaker excess of sharing between twins.

The sample was also reused in another study, on yellow fever vaccine responses in identical twins.

The sequence was collected from a woman between 18 and 29 years old in good health. Sequencing was done on a sample of CD8+ T cells sorted from blood.

CDR3 loop: CASSSKRTSGGGEQYF. The CDR3 DNA reads TGTGCCAGCAGTTCCAAGCGGACTAGCGGAGGGGGCGAGCAGTACTTC. The chain is built from TRBV27 and TRBJ2-7, with 10 bases identical to TRBD2. This CDR3 comprises 16 residues. Trimming at V came to 4 bases and at J to 6 bases, leaving 12 bases not matched to a gene. Germline V gene sequence: CDR1 MNHEY, CDR2 SMNVEV (reference sequence).